Listed below are T cell receptor beta chains from one sample, sequenced in a study of cytomegalovirus exposure and HLA in healthy donors. TCRdb keeps only in-frame clones here, not all; method: immunoSEQ multiplex PCR. The sample includes approximately 82,000 clones. Sequencing used PBMCs. Source of these receptors: a woman aged 55-75 years in good health and CMV-seronegative. Both conserved end residues are part of each CDR3. Each record gives: J gene, CDR3 length, D gene, V gene, CDR3 DNA, CDR3 protein. D genes are given only for firm matches.

J: TRBJ2-3; length: 16; D: NA; V: TRBV14; DNA: TGTGCCAGCAGCCAGAGGACTGTGACTAGGACAGATACGCAGTATTTT; CDR3: CASSQRTVTRTDTQYF
J: TRBJ2-7; length: 14; D: TRBD2; V: TRBV18; DNA: TGTGCCAGCTCACCGAGCGGGACCGAGGCCGGGATGTACTTC; CDR3: CASSPSGTEAGMYF
J: TRBJ2-7; length: 14; D: TRBD2; V: TRBV29-1; DNA: TGCAGCGTTGAAGGGACTAGCGGGAGAAACGAGCAGTACTTC; CDR3: CSVEGTSGRNEQYF
J: TRBJ2-1; length: 16; D: NA; V: TRBV7-6; DNA: TGTGCCAGCAGCTTATGGGGGCAGGCGACCTACAATGAGCAGTTCTTC; CDR3: CASSLWGQATYNEQFF
J: TRBJ1-1; length: 14; D: TRBD1; V: TRBV5-5; DNA: TGTGCCAGCAGGGGGACAGGGCAGGGCACTGAAGCTTTCTTT; CDR3: CASRGTGQGTEAFF
J: TRBJ2-2; length: 16; D: NA; V: TRBV2; DNA: TGTGCCAGCAGAGGAATTACAGGGCCCAGCACCGGGGAGCTGTTTTTT; CDR3: CASRGITGPSTGELFF
J: TRBJ1-1; length: 15; D: NA; V: TRBV6-5; DNA: TGTGCCAGCAGTCTAAAGGGGGGGGGTTTGACTGAAGCTTTCTTT; CDR3: CASSLKGGGLTEAFF
J: TRBJ2-1; length: 18; D: TRBD2; V: TRBV19; DNA: TGTGCCAGTAGTTTGGGACTACGCGGGGGGAGCTCCTACAATGAGCAGTTCTTC; CDR3: CASSLGLRGGSSYNEQFF
J: TRBJ1-5; length: 14; D: NA; V: TRBV5-1; DNA: TGCGCCAGCAGCTTGGCAGGGCAGGACCAGCCCCAGCATTTT; CDR3: CASSLAGQDQPQHF
J: TRBJ2-5; length: 13; D: NA; V: TRBV6-6; DNA: TGTGCCAGCGGAGGGACTCGACAAGAGACCCAGTACTTC; CDR3: CASGGTRQETQYF
J: TRBJ2-1; length: 18; D: TRBD2; V: TRBV27; DNA: TGTGCCAGCAGTTTTGAGGGACTAGCGGGAGTGACCTACAATGAGCAGTTCTTC; CDR3: CASSFEGLAGVTYNEQFF
J: TRBJ2-2; length: 13; D: NA; V: TRBV18; DNA: TGTGCCAGCTCACAACAGGGTTACGGGGAGCTGTTTTTT; CDR3: CASSQQGYGELFF
J: TRBJ2-1; length: 17; D: TRBD2; V: TRBV5-1; DNA: TGCGCCAGCAGCTTGGTTCCAGGGCTTCGGGGGGACAATGAGCAGTTCTTC; CDR3: CASSLVPGLRGDNEQFF
J: TRBJ2-1; length: 15; D: TRBD2; V: TRBV6-1; DNA: TGTGCCAGCAGTGAATGGACTAGCGGGACCAATGAGCAGTTCTTC; CDR3: CASSEWTSGTNEQFF
J: TRBJ1-6; length: 14; D: NA; V: TRBV28; DNA: TGTGCCAGCAGTCTGGGCAGGGGTAATTCACCCCTCCACTTT; CDR3: CASSLGRGNSPLHF
J: TRBJ2-3; length: 13; D: TRBD2; V: TRBV12-5; DNA: TGTGCTAGTGGACGGGGGGGCCCAGATACGCAGTATTTT; CDR3: CASGRGGPDTQYF
J: TRBJ2-5; length: 14; D: NA; V: TRBV5-4; DNA: TGTGCCAGCAGCTTCTGGACATTAAAAGAGACCCAGTACTTC; CDR3: CASSFWTLKETQYF
J: TRBJ2-3; length: 14; D: TRBD2; V: TRBV19; DNA: TGTGCCAGTAGTATAGCGGGAGGCGCAGATACGCAGTATTTT; CDR3: CASSIAGGADTQYF
J: TRBJ1-2; length: 15; D: NA; V: TRBV19; DNA: TGTGCCAGTAGTATCGGGGCAGTGAGCGGGTATGGCTACACCTTC; CDR3: CASSIGAVSGYGYTF
J: TRBJ2-2; length: 15; D: NA; V: TRBV7-9; DNA: TGTGCCAGCAGCTTACCTGGACAGACGACCGGGGAGCTGTTTTTT; CDR3: CASSLPGQTTGELFF
J: TRBJ2-5; length: 16; D: TRBD2; V: TRBV19; DNA: TGTGCCAGTAGTACAGCCGGGACTAGCGGGAGAGAGACCCAGTACTTC; CDR3: CASSTAGTSGRETQYF
J: TRBJ1-2; length: 13; D: NA; V: TRBV28; DNA: TGTGCCAGCAGCCTAGAGGGAGGCTATGGCTACACCTTC; CDR3: CASSLEGGYGYTF
J: TRBJ2-7; length: 15; D: NA; V: TRBV7-3; DNA: TGTGCCAGCAGCTTAATTCGAGACAGATTATACGAGCAGTACTTC; CDR3: CASSLIRDRLYEQYF
J: TRBJ2-2; length: 16; D: NA; V: TRBV5-1; DNA: TGCGCCAGCAGCTTATTGGGCGGGCAGAACACCGGGGAGCTGTTTTTT; CDR3: CASSLLGGQNTGELFF
J: TRBJ2-2; length: 16; D: TRBD1; V: TRBV28; DNA: TGTGCCAGCAGCTTCCAAGACAGGGGGCAGGCCGGGGAGCTGTTTTTT; CDR3: CASSFQDRGQAGELFF
J: TRBJ2-5; length: 14; D: NA; V: TRBV11-3; DNA: TGTGCCAGCAGCTTCGGGGGAGACTACCAAGAGCAGTACTTC; CDR3: CASSFGGDYQEQYF
J: TRBJ2-1; length: 18; D: TRBD2; V: TRBV11-3; DNA: TGTGCCAGCAGCCGATCCTTTACGGGCGGGAGTCCCTACAATGAGCAGTTCTTC; CDR3: CASSRSFTGGSPYNEQFF
J: TRBJ2-7; length: 17; D: NA; V: TRBV19; DNA: TGTGCCAGTAGTATATCCCCCCGGCCAGGTACGCTCTACGAGCAGTACTTC; CDR3: CASSISPRPGTLYEQYF
J: TRBJ1-2; length: 12; D: NA; V: TRBV29-1; DNA: TGCAGCGTTGGCGAATCTGACTATGGCTGCACCTTC; CDR3: CSVGESDYGCTF
J: TRBJ2-1; length: 13; D: NA; V: TRBV7-3; DNA: TGTGCCAGCAGTTCCAGCGAATACAATGAGCAGTTCTTC; CDR3: CASSSSEYNEQFF
J: TRBJ2-1; length: 17; D: TRBD1; V: TRBV6-1; DNA: TGTGCCAGCAGTGACCCGGGACAATCACAGGGGGTGAATGAGCAGTTCTTC; CDR3: CASSDPGQSQGVNEQFF
J: TRBJ2-5; length: 13; D: NA; V: TRBV28; DNA: TGTGCCACGGACAGCCATCAACGGGAGACCCAGTACTTC; CDR3: CATDSHQRETQYF
J: TRBJ2-5; length: 14; D: NA; V: TRBV28; DNA: TGTGCCAGCACTGTCGGGACTCTCTCGGAGACCCAGTACTTC; CDR3: CASTVGTLSETQYF
J: TRBJ2-1; length: 15; D: TRBD1; V: TRBV10-1; DNA: TGCGCCAGCAGTAGGGGACAGGGCTCCTACAATGAGCAGTTCTTC; CDR3: CASSRGQGSYNEQFF
J: TRBJ1-5; length: 14; D: TRBD1; V: TRBV7-8; DNA: TGTGCCAGCAGCTTAGACAGGGGCAGGCAGCCCCAGCATTTT; CDR3: CASSLDRGRQPQHF
J: TRBJ1-3; length: 15; D: TRBD1; V: TRBV5-1; DNA: TGCGCCAGCAGCTTGGAGGGGGCATCTGGAAACACCATATATTTT; CDR3: CASSLEGASGNTIYF
J: TRBJ2-5; length: 15; D: NA; V: TRBV11-2; DNA: TGTGCCAGCAGCTTAGGCCCTGCGCCCCAAGAGACCCAGTACTTC; CDR3: CASSLGPAPQETQYF
J: TRBJ2-7; length: 13; D: TRBD2; V: TRBV28; DNA: TGTGCCAGCAGTTTTAAGCGGGACTACGAGCAGTACTTC; CDR3: CASSFKRDYEQYF
J: TRBJ2-7; length: 16; D: TRBD1; V: TRBV19; DNA: TGTGCCAGTAGTATTGGACTGGGACAGGGGGTCTACGAGCAGTACTTC; CDR3: CASSIGLGQGVYEQYF